This T cell receptor (beta chain) was observed in a study of blood T cell repertoires in COVID-19. The overall study: COVID-19 samples, acute and convalescent, were from the United States, Italy and Spain. T cells, B-cell-depleted T cells, or PBMCs provided the cDNA or gDNA that served as material.

This clone was found once. The assay was immunoSEQ multiplex PCR, and TCRdb's table has in-frame clones only and misses some. The sample includes over 75,000 clones, about four fifths seen only once; the top ten take 1% to 1.5%. The sequencing input was peripheral blood. The clonotype comes from a woman of 80 years or more with acute or convalescent COVID-19.

CDR3 DNA sequence: TGTGCCAGTAGTCCGTTTGTCCTCTCTGGAAACACCATATATTTT. This translates into CASSPFVLSGNTIYF. V gene TRBV19 combines with J gene TRBJ1-3, with D uncertain. The germline gives CDR1 LNHDA, CDR2 SQIVND (reference sequence). Trimming cost V 5 bases and J 0 bases, with 11 bases left between them. The length of the CDR3 is 15 residues.